What follows describes a single T cell receptor (beta chain). In germline, CDR1 is ENHRY, CDR2 SYGVKD. After removal of 8 bases from V and 2 bases from J, the junction contained 8 bases not matched to a gene. CDR3 length equals 16 residues. The data derive from a study of T cell repertoires in ileal Crohn's disease. The data were produced by immunoSEQ multiplex PCR, yet TCRdb's version contains in-frame clones alone and is incomplete. The sample gives about 17,000 clones, 83% of which show up once; around a tenth is in the top ten. The J gene is TRBJ2-2, the V gene TRBV10-3; 10 nucleotides line up with TRBD2. This clonotype was obtained from an adult with Crohn's disease. The specimen sequenced was ileal tissue. The CDR3 DNA reads TGTGCCATCTCTGCCAGCGGGGGGGCCAACACCGGGGAGCTGTTTTTT. Residues: CAISASGGANTGELFF.